A selection of T cell receptor beta chains follows, all from one sample in a study of blood T cell repertoires in COVID-19. TCRdb's table, derived via immunoSEQ multiplex PCR, lists solely in-frame clones and lacks some. Among approximately 360,000 clones listed, around 91% were seen once. The sample consisted of peripheral blood. These TCRs come from a man aged 18 to 30 with active or convalescent COVID-19. Each CDR3 is given with its conserved first and last residue. D genes are given only for firm matches. Size is omitted from some rows. Given values are once, few, many or a class for expanded clones.

TRBJ2-5 | TRBD1 | NA | TRBV6-5 | CASTPDRGDKETQYF | TGTGCCAGCACCCCGGACAGGGGCGATAAAGAGACCCAGTACTTC
TRBJ2-7 | TRBD2 | NA | TRBV7-2 | CASSHEQGAAGPKYEQYF | TGTGCCAGCAGCCACGAACAAGGGGCAGCGGGGCCTAAATACGAGCAGTACTTC
TRBJ1-5 | TRBD1 | NA | TRBV6-9 | CASSRGTASNQPQHF | TGTGCCAGCAGTCGCGGGACAGCTAGCAATCAGCCCCAGCATTTT
TRBJ2-3 | NA | NA | TRBV7-9 | CASSPPLWSTDTQYF | TGTGCCAGCAGCCCCCCCCTATGGAGCACAGATACGCAGTATTTT
TRBJ1-3 | NA | NA | TRBV28 | CASSLKGGSGNTIYF | TGTGCCAGCAGTTTAAAAGGGGGTTCTGGAAACACCATATATTTT
TRBJ2-7 | NA | NA | TRBV24-1 | CATSDYLTGDEQYF | TGTGCCACCAGTGATTACTTGACCGGGGACGAGCAGTACTTC
TRBJ1-1 | TRBD1 | NA | TRBV4-1 | CASSQDGQGTEAFF | TGCGCCAGCAGCCAAGATGGACAGGGTACTGAAGCTTTCTTT
TRBJ2-2 | NA | NA | TRBV7-9 | CASSPVRVNTGELFF | TGTGCCAGCAGCCCCGTTCGAGTGAACACCGGGGAGCTGTTTTTT
TRBJ2-7 | NA | NA | TRBV18 | CASSPPGGPHEQYF | TGTGCCAGCTCACCACCCGGGGGGCCCCACGAGCAGTACTTC
TRBJ2-3 | NA | NA | TRBV19 | CASSIGQAPIDTQYF | TGTGCCAGTAGTATAGGACAGGCGCCCATAGATACGCAGTATTTT
TRBJ2-2 | NA | NA | TRBV4-2 | CASSPRTATNTGELFF | TGTGCCAGCAGCCCGAGGACAGCTACGAACACCGGGGAGCTGTTTTTT
TRBJ1-5 | NA | NA | TRBV7-2 | CASTLGGGWQPQHF | TGTGCCAGCACCTTGGGGGGGGGCTGGCAGCCCCAGCATTTT
TRBJ1-3 | NA | NA | TRBV5-6 | CASSQTLPKPGNTIYF | TGTGCCAGCAGCCAAACTCTTCCCAAGCCTGGAAACACCATATATTTT
TRBJ2-1 | TRBD2 | NA | TRBV2 | CASKELAGGYNEQFF | TGTGCCAGCAAAGAACTAGCGGGGGGCTACAATGAGCAGTTCTTC
TRBJ2-2 | TRBD2 | NA | TRBV19 | CASSIEELAVNTGELFF | TGTGCCAGTAGTATAGAGGAGCTAGCGGTGAACACCGGGGAGCTGTTTTTT
TRBJ2-2 | NA | NA | TRBV9 | CASSVRWELPGELFF | TGTGCCAGCAGCGTACGGTGGGAGCTACCCGGGGAGCTGTTTTTT
TRBJ2-1 | TRBD1 | few | TRBV7-7 | CASSALQGDEQFF | TGTGCTAGCAGCGCCCTACAGGGGGATGAGCAGTTCTTC
TRBJ1-1 | NA | once | TRBV23-1 | CASSHKSYRVVDMNTEAFF | TGCGCCAGCAGTCATAAATCCTACAGGGTTGTGGATATGAACACTGAAGCTTTCTTT
TRBJ1-1 | NA | NA | TRBV7-8 | CASRSKNTEAFF | TGTGCCAGCAGGTCCAAGAACACTGAAGCTTTCTTT
TRBJ2-3 | NA | NA | TRBV28 | CASSPRVNTDTQYF | TGTGCCAGCAGCCCCAGGGTGAACACAGATACGCAGTATTTT
TRBJ2-1 | NA | NA | TRBV27 | CASGQPFTAYDEQFF | TGTGCCAGCGGACAGCCTTTTACGGCCTACGATGAGCAGTTCTTC
TRBJ1-4 | NA | NA | TRBV28 | CASSFAQTVGEKLFF | TGTGCCAGCAGTTTCGCGCAAACAGTCGGTGAAAAACTGTTTTTT
TRBJ1-1 | NA | NA | TRBV5-1 | CASSLAWLNTEAFF | TGCGCCAGCAGCTTGGCTTGGCTGAACACTGAAGCTTTCTTT
TRBJ1-4 | NA | NA | TRBV3-1/TRBV3-2 | CASSLDERANEKLFF | TGTGCCAGCAGCCTTGATGAGAGGGCTAATGAAAAACTGTTTTTT
TRBJ1-1 | TRBD1 | NA | TRBV28 | CASSLSPRQGTEAFF | TGTGCCAGCAGTTTATCACCTCGACAGGGCACTGAAGCTTTCTTT
TRBJ2-1 | TRBD1 | once | TRBV2 | CASSEETGVFGEQFF | TGTGCCAGCAGTGAAGAGACAGGGGTATTTGGTGAGCAGTTCTTC
TRBJ2-1 | TRBD2 | NA | TRBV6-6 | CASTKAGGFYNEQFF | TGTGCCAGCACTAAAGCGGGGGGTTTTTACAATGAGCAGTTCTTC
TRBJ2-7 | TRBD1 | NA | TRBV6-5 | CASSSGTGGSYEQYF | TGTGCCAGCAGCTCCGGGACAGGGGGCTCCTACGAGCAGTACTTC
TRBJ2-2 | TRBD2 | NA | TRBV19 | CASKLAGGPNGELFF | TGTGCCAGTAAACTAGCGGGAGGGCCAAACGGGGAGCTGTTTTTT
TRBJ1-5 | TRBD1 | NA | TRBV7-2 | CASSLVTGGVNQPQHF | TGTGCCAGCAGCTTAGTAACAGGGGGTGTCAATCAGCCCCAGCATTTT
TRBJ1-2 | TRBD1 | NA | TRBV6-2/TRBV6-3 | CASSNWDSPGGYTF | TGTGCCAGCAGCAATTGGGACAGCCCCGGAGGCTACACCTTC
TRBJ1-1 | TRBD1 | NA | TRBV6-5 | CASRPTGDTEAFF | TGTGCCAGCAGGCCGACAGGGGACACTGAAGCTTTCTTT
TRBJ2-2 | TRBD2 | NA | TRBV5-4 | CASSFALAGGPGELFF | TGTGCCAGCAGCTTCGCCCTAGCGGGAGGGCCCGGGGAGCTGTTTTTT
TRBJ1-1 | TRBD1 | NA | TRBV28 | CASIRGQNTEAFF | TGTGCCAGTATCAGGGGGCAGAACACTGAAGCTTTCTTT
TRBJ1-5 | NA | NA | TRBV4-3 | CASSQAWGGNQPQHF | TGCGCCAGCAGCCAAGCGTGGGGAGGCAATCAGCCCCAGCATTTT
TRBJ2-1 | TRBD2 | NA | TRBV7-2 | CASSLVQAGVMNEQFF | TGTGCCAGCAGCTTAGTTCAAGCGGGAGTGATGAATGAGCAGTTCTTC
TRBJ2-7 | NA | NA | TRBV6-5 | CASSYFPRSRPYEQYF | TGTGCCAGCAGTTACTTCCCTAGAAGTCGTCCTTACGAGCAGTACTTC
TRBJ1-3 | NA | NA | TRBV6-7 | CASSYSRWVDSGNTIYF | TGTGCCAGCAGTTACTCGAGGTGGGTCGACTCTGGAAACACCATATATTTT
TRBJ1-1 | NA | NA | TRBV28 | CASSLCEEQGGNTEAFF | TGTGCCAGCAGTTTATGCGAAGAACAGGGCGGGAACACTGAAGCTTTCTTT
TRBJ2-1 | TRBD2 | once | TRBV9 | CASSVGTSGRASNEQFF | TGTGCCAGCAGCGTAGGCACTAGCGGGAGGGCGTCTAATGAGCAGTTCTTC
TRBJ2-2 | TRBD1 | NA | TRBV5-5 | CASSPYRTGGLVGELFF | TGTGCCAGCAGCCCGTATAGGACAGGGGGGCTTGTCGGGGAGCTGTTTTTT
TRBJ2-7 | NA | NA | TRBV6-1 | CASSENYLWGGEQYF | TGTGCCAGCAGTGAGAATTATTTGTGGGGAGGCGAGCAGTACTTC
TRBJ2-1 | NA | NA | TRBV19 | CASSTLANTYNEQFF | TGTGCCAGTAGCACCCTAGCGAACACCTACAATGAGCAGTTCTTC
TRBJ1-6 | NA | NA | TRBV2 | CANTEGGNSPLHF | TGTGCCAACACCGAAGGGGGTAATTCACCCCTCCACTTT
TRBJ1-2 | TRBD1 | NA | TRBV4-1 | CASSPLGQGANYGYTF | TGCGCCAGCAGCCCTCTCGGACAGGGGGCTAACTATGGCTACACCTTC
TRBJ1-1 | TRBD1 | few | TRBV6-5 | CASNLGQGASAEAFF | TGTGCCAGCAACCTAGGACAGGGGGCGTCGGCTGAAGCTTTCTTT
TRBJ1-3 | NA | NA | TRBV27 | CASSTDRGNTIYF | TGTGCCAGCAGTACCGATCGGGGAAACACCATATATTTT
TRBJ2-1 | TRBD2 | NA | TRBV5-5 | CASSLAGASGRAADNEQFF | TGTGCCAGCAGCTTGGCCGGGGCTAGCGGGAGGGCCGCTGATAATGAGCAGTTCTTC
TRBJ1-6 | TRBD1 | NA | TRBV4-1 | CASSQAVGTGGSPLHF | TGCGCCAGCAGCCAAGCTGTAGGGACAGGGGGTTCACCCCTCCACTTT
TRBJ1-2 | TRBD1 | NA | TRBV3-1/TRBV3-2 | CASSQALTGLSDGYTF | TGTGCCAGCAGCCAAGCCCTGACAGGGTTGAGTGATGGCTACACCTTC
TRBJ2-1 | TRBD2 | few | TRBV4-3 | CASSQDLAGGSSNEQFF | TGCGCCAGCAGCCAAGATCTAGCGGGAGGGAGTAGCAATGAGCAGTTCTTC
TRBJ2-5 | TRBD1 | NA | TRBV7-2 | CASSVGQVETQYF | TGTGCCAGCAGCGTCGGACAGGTAGAGACCCAGTACTTC
TRBJ2-3 | NA | once | TRBV12-3/TRBV12-4 | CASSPRTEDTQYF | TGTGCCAGCAGTCCGCGGACAGAAGATACGCAGTATTTT
TRBJ2-5 | TRBD2 | NA | TRBV7-2 | CASSLFALLAGETQYF | TGTGCCAGCAGCTTATTTGCTCTCCTAGCGGGAGAGACCCAGTACTTC
TRBJ2-1 | NA | few | TRBV18 | CASSSPTYNEQFF | TGTGCCAGCTCCTCACCTACCTACAATGAGCAGTTCTTC
TRBJ1-6 | NA | NA | TRBV7-8 | CASSPSDLGNSPLHF | TGTGCCAGCAGCCCGTCGGACTTAGGGAATTCACCCCTCCACTTT
TRBJ1-6 | NA | NA | TRBV11-2 | CASSYLGGIYSPLHF | TGTGCCAGCAGCTATCTGGGGGGGATTTACTCACCCCTCCACTTT
TRBJ1-4 | TRBD1 | NA | TRBV6-5 | CASNDRGANEKLFF | TGTGCCAGCAACGACAGGGGAGCTAATGAAAAACTGTTTTTT
TRBJ1-2 | TRBD1 | NA | TRBV27 | CASSLSPGTGNTGYTF | TGTGCCAGCAGTTTATCCCCGGGGACAGGGAATACCGGCTACACCTTC
TRBJ2-2 | TRBD2 | NA | TRBV18 | CASSLYGTTYTGELFF | TGTGCCAGCTCACTCTACGGGACTACATACACCGGGGAGCTGTTTTTT